This T cell receptor beta chain was profiled in a study of blood T cell repertoires in COVID-19. Study in general: COVID-19 samples collected from the United States, Italy and Spain covered acute and convalescent phases. Sample material is recorded as cDNA or gDNA derived from T cells, B-cell-depleted T cells, or PBMCs.

The CDR3 sequence is 14 residues long. CDR1 is SGHRS and CDR2 is YFSETQ in the germline V gene. V was pared by 3 bases and J by 10 bases, with 14 bases between. This table comes from immunoSEQ multiplex PCR, and its TCRdb copy is limited to in-frame clones, with some not included. Seen here are 150,000 to 200,000 clones, 78% observed once, and the top ten hold around 13%. V is TRBV5-1 and J is TRBJ1-6; D remains unclear. Material: peripheral blood. The source of this sequence is a woman older than 75 with acute or convalescent COVID-19. The CDR3 loop is CASSSETLPSPLHF. Here the CDR3 DNA reads TGCGCCAGCAGCTCCGAGACTCTTCCGTCACCCCTCCACTTT.